The clone carrying this T cell receptor beta chain was observed at least ten times. What it binds is unknown. The CDR3 sequence is 15 residues long. Germline V gene data show CDR1 as MRHNA and CDR2 as SNTAGT. J gave up 6 bases and V 4 bases, and 2 bases lay outside the gene matches. This entry comes from a study of identical twins. Study-wide points: For monozygotic twins, models underestimated out-of-frame TCR alpha sharing.

Through template switching, a universal primer site was introduced, and the cDNA contained unique molecular identifiers. TCRdb re-derived calls from the 5' RACE reads in MiXCR, one entry per CDR3 protein. The sample contains 200,000 or so distinct CDR3 sequences, about 7.5% of which appear only once. The sample was also reused in another study, on yellow fever vaccine responses in identical twins. Turning to that study: Convergence reportedly seemed to mark part of the twins' vaccine T cell response, with personalization marking the rest.

Sequenced sample: memory (CD45RO+) T cells sorted from blood. The chain recombines TRBV6-4 with TRBJ2-1; 14 nucleotides match TRBD2. The clonotype originates from a young woman in good health. In nucleotides, the CDR3 is TGTGCCAGCAGTGGACTAGCGGGGGGGCCCAATGAGCAGTTCTTC. Translation: CASSGLAGGPNEQFF.